This T cell receptor (beta chain) stems from a study of blood T cell repertoires in COVID-19. At the level of the study: Sample material is recorded as cDNA or gDNA derived from T cells, B-cell-depleted T cells, or PBMCs.

Original analysis: Reference gene primer amplification yielded estimated nucleated cell counts. TCRdb keeps only in-frame clones here, not all; method: immunoSEQ multiplex PCR. That table is the source of V, J and clone size, and D and trimming were worked out from the DNA. The sample includes approximately 250,000 clones, around 90% of them seen just once. Trimming removed 0 bases at V and 4 bases at J, with 11 bases between. The CDR3 runs to 15 residues. The V gene's germline CDR1 is SGHRS and CDR2 YFSETQ. Individuals drawn from approximately 22 US areas were roughly 18 to 95 years old. This receptor was identified in a man between 40 and 49 years old who had been exposed to COVID-19. The V call is TRBV5-1, the J call TRBJ1-3; D is undetermined. Specimen: PBMCs or T cells enriched from blood (not recorded which). In nucleotides, the CDR3 is TGCGCCAGCAGCTTGGTCGGGGAGTCCGGAAACACCATATATTTT. It specifies CASSLVGESGNTIYF. Full variable domain (rest looked up from reference TRBV5-1 and TRBJ1-3): KAGVTQTPRYLIKTRGQQVTLSCSPISGHRSVSWYQQTPGQGLQFLFEYFSETQRNKGNFPGRFSGRQFSNSRSEMNVSTLELGDSALYLCASSLVGESGNTIYFGEGSWLTVV.